This T cell receptor beta chain came from a study of CD4+ T cells in melanoma. Study outcomes and limitations: A reported correlation linked neoantigen-specific CD4+ T cells to CD8+, macrophage and B cell function. Diverse differentiation states were reported for melanoma neoantigen-specific CD4+ T cells.

The CDR3 loop spans 13 amino acids. The V and J ends lost 5 bases and 8 bases respectively, with 15 bases between them. Germline V gene data show CDR1 as SGHAT and CDR2 as FQNNGV. The table came from immunoSEQ multiplex PCR; TCRdb's copy has only in-frame clones and leaves some out. This sample has about 10,000 clones, with around 71% found just once. Details on this clone: No antigen is known for it.

The sample was cells from a culture (not recorded whether cultured in vitro). This TCR was sampled from a human donor with melanoma. This chain links TRBV11-2 with TRBJ1-1; weak D call: TRBD1 (6 bases). The CDR3, as DNA: TGTGCCAGCAGCGGAAACAGGGTTCAGGAAGCTTTCTTT. Translation: CASSGNRVQEAFF.